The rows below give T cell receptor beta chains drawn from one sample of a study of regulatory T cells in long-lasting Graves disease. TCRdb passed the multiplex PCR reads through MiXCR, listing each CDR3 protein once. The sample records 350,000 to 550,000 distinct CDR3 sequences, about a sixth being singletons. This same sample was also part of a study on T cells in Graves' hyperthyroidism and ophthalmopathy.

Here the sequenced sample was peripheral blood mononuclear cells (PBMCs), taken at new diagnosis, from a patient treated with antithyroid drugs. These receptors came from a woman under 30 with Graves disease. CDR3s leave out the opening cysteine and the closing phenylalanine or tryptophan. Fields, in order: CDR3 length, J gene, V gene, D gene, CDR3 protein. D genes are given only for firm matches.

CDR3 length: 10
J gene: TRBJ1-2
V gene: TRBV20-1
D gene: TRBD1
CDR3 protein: SAFSTGGGYT

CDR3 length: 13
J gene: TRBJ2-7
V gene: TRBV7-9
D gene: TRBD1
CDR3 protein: ASRRNRDSVYEQY

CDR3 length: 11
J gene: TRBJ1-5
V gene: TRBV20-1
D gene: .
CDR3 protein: SAREGTLQPQH

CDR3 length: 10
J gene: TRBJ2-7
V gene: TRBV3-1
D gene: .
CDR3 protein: ASSQAGNEQY

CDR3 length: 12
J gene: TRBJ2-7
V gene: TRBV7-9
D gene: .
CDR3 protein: ASSLAGGSYEQY

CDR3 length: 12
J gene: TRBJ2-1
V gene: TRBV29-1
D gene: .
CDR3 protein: SVSGLSSYNEQF

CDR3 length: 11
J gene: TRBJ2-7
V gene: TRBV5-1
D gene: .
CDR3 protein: ASRREGSYEQY

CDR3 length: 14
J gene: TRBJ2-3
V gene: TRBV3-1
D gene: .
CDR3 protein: ASSLSTPDRTDTQY

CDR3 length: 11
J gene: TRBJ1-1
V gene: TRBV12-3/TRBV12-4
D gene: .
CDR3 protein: ANSPTGNTEAF

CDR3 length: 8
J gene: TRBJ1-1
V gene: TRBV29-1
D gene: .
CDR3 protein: SVKNTEAF

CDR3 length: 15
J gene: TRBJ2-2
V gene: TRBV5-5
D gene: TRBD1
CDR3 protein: ASSPPGTGGITGELF

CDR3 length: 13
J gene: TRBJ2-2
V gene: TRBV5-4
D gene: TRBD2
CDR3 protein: ASSSQRERVGELF

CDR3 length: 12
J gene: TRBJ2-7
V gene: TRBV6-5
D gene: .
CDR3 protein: ASSYGQQGYEQY

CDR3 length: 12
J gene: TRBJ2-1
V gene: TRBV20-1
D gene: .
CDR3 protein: SAPLRSSYNEQF

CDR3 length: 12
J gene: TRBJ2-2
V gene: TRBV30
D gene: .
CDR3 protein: AWRPLSRTGELF

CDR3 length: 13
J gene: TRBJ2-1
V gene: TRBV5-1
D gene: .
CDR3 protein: ASSLGLASHNEQF

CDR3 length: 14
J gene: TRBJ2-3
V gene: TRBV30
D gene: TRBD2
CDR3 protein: AWSVPLAGVTDTQY

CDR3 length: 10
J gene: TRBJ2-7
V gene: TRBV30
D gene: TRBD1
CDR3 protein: AWSVFTGVQY

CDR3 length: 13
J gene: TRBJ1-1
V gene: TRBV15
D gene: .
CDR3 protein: ATSRGGGAPTEAF

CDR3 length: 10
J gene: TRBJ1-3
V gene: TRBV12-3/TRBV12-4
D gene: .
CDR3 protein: ASSFDGGPIY